This T cell receptor (beta chain) was captured in a study of cytomegalovirus exposure and HLA in healthy donors. Use of 60 Vbeta and 13 Jbeta primers characterized the PCR. Libraries were prepared by immunoSEQ multiplex PCR; TCRdb keeps only in-frame clonotypes and omits some of them. In the table there are roughly 130,000 clones, over 60% of which are singletons. The CDR3 consists of 20 residues. Unmatched junction bases numbered 11, after V lost 1 base and J lost 4 bases. CDR1 is KGHSH and CDR2 is LQKENI in the germline V gene. V is TRBV18 and J is TRBJ2-1, with 15 nucleotides matching TRBD2. Sample: PBMCs. The TCR was taken from a woman aged 55 to 70 in good health and CMV-seronegative. The CDR3 loop is CASSPRGLAGGKIGYNEQFF. CDR3 sequence (DNA): TGTGCCAGCTCACCACGAGGACTAGCGGGAGGGAAGATCGGTTACAATGAGCAGTTCTTC.